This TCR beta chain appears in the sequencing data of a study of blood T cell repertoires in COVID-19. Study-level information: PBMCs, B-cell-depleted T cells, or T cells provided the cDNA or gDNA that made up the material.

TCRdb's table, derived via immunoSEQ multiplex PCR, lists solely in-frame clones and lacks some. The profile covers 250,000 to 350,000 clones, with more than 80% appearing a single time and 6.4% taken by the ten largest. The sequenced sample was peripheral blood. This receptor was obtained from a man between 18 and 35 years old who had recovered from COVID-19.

CDR3 coding DNA: TGTGCCAGTAGTATGGGGGCGTGGGGGGCCAACGTCCTGACTTTC. It translates to CASSMGAWGANVLTF. V gene TRBV19 combines with J gene TRBJ2-6; a possible D gene is TRBD1 (6 bases). The germline V gene has CDR1 LNHDA and CDR2 SQIVND (reference sequence). This CDR3 region has 15 residues. Trimming left V 3 bases short and J 4 bases short, with 10 bases between. The variable domain in full, with the rest retrieved from reference TRBV19 and TRBJ2-6, is DGGITQSPKYLFRKEGQNVTLSCEQNLNHDAMYWYRQDPGQGLRLIYYSQIVNDFQKGDIAEGYSVSREKKESFPLTVTSAQKNPTAFYLCASSMGAWGANVLTFGAGSRLTVL.